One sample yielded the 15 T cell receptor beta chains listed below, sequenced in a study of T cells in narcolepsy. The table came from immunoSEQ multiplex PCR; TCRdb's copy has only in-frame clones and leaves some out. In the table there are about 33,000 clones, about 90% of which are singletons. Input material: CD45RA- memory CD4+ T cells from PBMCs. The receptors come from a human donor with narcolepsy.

CDR3 region: CAISGGNTEAFF. The CDR3 nucleotides read TGTGCCATCAGTGGGGGGAACACTGAAGCTTTCTTT. The V call is TRBV10-3, the J call TRBJ1-1, with unresolved D. Germline V lookup: CDR1 ENHRY, CDR2 SYGVKD. V was cut by 4 bases and J by 1 base, with 4 bases left in between. The CDR3 runs 12 residues.

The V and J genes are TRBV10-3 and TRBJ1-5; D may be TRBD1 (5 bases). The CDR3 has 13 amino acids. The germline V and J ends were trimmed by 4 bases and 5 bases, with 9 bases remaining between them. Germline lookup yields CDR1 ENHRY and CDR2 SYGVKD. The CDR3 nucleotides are TGTGCCATCAGTGGAGGGGAGGATCAGCCCCAGCATTTT. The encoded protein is CAISGGEDQPQHF.

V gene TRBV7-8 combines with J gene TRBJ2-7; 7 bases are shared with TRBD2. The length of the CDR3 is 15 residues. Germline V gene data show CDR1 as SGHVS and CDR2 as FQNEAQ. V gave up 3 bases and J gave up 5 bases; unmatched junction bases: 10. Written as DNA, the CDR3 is TGTGCCAGCAGCTTCGGGCTAGCGGCGGAGAACGAGCAGTACTTC. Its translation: CASSFGLAAENEQYF.

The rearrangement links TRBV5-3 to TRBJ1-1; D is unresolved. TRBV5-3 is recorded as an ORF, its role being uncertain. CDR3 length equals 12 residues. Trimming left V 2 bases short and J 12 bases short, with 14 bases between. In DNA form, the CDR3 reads TGTGCCAGAAGCTTTGGTTCGGGGAAAACTTTCTTT. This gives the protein CARSFGSGKTFF.

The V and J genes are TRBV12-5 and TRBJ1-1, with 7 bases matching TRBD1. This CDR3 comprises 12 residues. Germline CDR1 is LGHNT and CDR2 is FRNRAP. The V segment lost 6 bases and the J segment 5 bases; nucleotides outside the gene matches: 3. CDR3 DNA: TGTGCTAGTGGAAACAGGGGAACTGAAGCTTTCTTT. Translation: CASGNRGTEAFF.

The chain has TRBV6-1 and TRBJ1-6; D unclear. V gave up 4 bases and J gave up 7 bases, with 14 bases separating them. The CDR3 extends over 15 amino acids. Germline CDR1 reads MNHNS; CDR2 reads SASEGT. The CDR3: CASSVTATINSPLHF. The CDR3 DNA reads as TGTGCCAGCAGTGTGACCGCTACTATAAATTCACCCCTCCACTTT.

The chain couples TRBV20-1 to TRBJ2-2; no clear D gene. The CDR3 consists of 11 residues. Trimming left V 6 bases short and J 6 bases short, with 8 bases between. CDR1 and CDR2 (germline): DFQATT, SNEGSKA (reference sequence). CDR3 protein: CSAKAPGELFF. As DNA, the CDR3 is TGCAGTGCAAAGGCTCCCGGGGAGCTGTTTTTT.

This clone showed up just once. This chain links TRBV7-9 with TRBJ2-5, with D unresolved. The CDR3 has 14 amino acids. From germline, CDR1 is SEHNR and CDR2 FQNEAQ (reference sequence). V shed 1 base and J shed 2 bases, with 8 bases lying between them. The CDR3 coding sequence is TGTGCCAGCAGCTTAGACCGGCTGCAAGAGACCCAGTACTTC. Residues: CASSLDRLQETQYF.

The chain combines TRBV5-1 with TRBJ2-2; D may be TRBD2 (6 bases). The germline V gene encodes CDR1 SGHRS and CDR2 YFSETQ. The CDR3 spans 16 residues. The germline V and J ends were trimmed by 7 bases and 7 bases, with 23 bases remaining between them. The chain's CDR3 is CASGPTSAGSNGELFF. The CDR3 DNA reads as TGCGCCAGCGGACCGACTAGTGCGGGAAGCAACGGGGAGCTGTTTTTT.

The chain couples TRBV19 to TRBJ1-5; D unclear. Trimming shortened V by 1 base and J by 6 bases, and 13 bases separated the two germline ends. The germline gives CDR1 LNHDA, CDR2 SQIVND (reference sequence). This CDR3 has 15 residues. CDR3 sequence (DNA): TGTGCCAGTAGTATAGTTGGCAGATTGAGTCAGCCCCAGCATTTT. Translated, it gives CASSIVGRLSQPQHF.

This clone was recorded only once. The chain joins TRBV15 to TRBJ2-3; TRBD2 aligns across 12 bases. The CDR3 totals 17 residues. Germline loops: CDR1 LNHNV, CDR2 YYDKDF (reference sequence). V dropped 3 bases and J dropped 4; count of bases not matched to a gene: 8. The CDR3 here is CATSRDPGLAGSDTQYF. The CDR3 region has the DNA TGTGCCACCAGCAGGGATCCGGGACTAGCGGGCTCAGATACGCAGTATTTT.

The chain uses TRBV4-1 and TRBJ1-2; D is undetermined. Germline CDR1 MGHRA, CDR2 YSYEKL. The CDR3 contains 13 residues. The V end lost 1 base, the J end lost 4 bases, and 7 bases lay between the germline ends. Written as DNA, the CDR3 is TGCGCCAGCAGCCAAGGGGCGGCCTATGGCTACACCTTC. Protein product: CASSQGAAYGYTF.

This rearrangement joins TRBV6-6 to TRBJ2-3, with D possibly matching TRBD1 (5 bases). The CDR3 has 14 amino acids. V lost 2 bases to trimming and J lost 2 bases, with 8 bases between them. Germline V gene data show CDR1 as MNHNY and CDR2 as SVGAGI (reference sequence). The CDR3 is CASSYETDTDTQYF. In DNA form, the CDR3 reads TGTGCCAGCAGTTACGAGACAGACACAGATACGCAGTATTTT.

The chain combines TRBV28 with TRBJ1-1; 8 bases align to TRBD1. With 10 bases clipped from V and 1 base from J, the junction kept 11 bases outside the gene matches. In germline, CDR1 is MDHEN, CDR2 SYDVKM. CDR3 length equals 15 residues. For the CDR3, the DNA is TGTGCCATCCTCGACGATGACAGGGGGAACACTGAAGCTTTCTTT. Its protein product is CAILDDDRGNTEAFF.

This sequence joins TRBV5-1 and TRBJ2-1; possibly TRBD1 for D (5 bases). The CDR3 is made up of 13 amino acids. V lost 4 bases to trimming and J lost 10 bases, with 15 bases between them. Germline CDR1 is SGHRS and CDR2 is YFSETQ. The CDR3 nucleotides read TGCGCCAGCAGCCCCGCAGGGATTTGGGAGCAGTTCTTC. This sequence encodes CASSPAGIWEQFF.